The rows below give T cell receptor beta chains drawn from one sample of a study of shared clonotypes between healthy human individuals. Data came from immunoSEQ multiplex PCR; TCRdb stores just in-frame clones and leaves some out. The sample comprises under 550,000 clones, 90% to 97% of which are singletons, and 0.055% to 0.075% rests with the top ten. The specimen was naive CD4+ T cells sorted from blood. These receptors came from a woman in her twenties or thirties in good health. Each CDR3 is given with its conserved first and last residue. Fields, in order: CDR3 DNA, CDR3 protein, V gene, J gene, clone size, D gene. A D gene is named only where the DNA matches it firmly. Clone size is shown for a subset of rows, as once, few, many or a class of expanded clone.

TGCGCCAGCAGGGTATTTGCAACTAATGAAAAACTGTTTTTT	CASRVFATNEKLFF	TRBV4-1	TRBJ1-4	.	.
TGTGCCAGCAGCTTAACCCGCGAGGGACCGAACACCGGGGAGCTGTTTTTT	CASSLTREGPNTGELFF	TRBV7-3	TRBJ2-2	.	.
TGCGCCAGCAGCCATGGTGTTTTAATATCGGGGTCTCGAGATACGCAGTATTTT	CASSHGVLISGSRDTQYF	TRBV4-1	TRBJ2-3	.	.
TGTGCCAGCAGTGAACGATGGGAGGGCTCCTACGAGCAGTACTTC	CASSERWEGSYEQYF	TRBV6-1	TRBJ2-7	.	TRBD2
TGTGCCAGCAGTCTATTCTCCGGGACAGAGGGCTACACCTTC	CASSLFSGTEGYTF	TRBV6-6	TRBJ1-2	.	TRBD1
TGTGCCAGCTCACTAACACAGTCCACCTCCTACGAGCAGTACTTC	CASSLTQSTSYEQYF	TRBV18	TRBJ2-7	.	.
TGCGCCAGCAGCCAAGTTCCAGCGGGAGCCTCCTACGAGCAGTACTTC	CASSQVPAGASYEQYF	TRBV4-1	TRBJ2-7	.	TRBD2
TGTGCCAGCTCACCCTCGGGCGGGGAGCAGTACTTC	CASSPSGGEQYF	TRBV18	TRBJ2-7	.	.
TGTGCCAGCAGTCCCCAGGGAGTGGAGACCCAGTACTTC	CASSPQGVETQYF	TRBV6-1	TRBJ2-5	.	.
TGTGCCAGCAGCTTCGATGGGACAGGCCCGGGGGAAAAACTGTTTTTT	CASSFDGTGPGEKLFF	TRBV5-4	TRBJ1-4	.	TRBD1
TGTGCCAGCTCACCACCATGGGGCGCCCAACTGATTAGCACAGATACGCAGTATTTT	CASSPPWGAQLISTDTQYF	TRBV18	TRBJ2-3	.	.
TGTGCCAGCGCGAGACAGGGCGACTCCTACGAGCAGTACTTC	CASARQGDSYEQYF	TRBV11-2	TRBJ2-7	.	TRBD1
TGTGCCAGCAACTTCATACAGGGGACCGGGGAGCTGTTTTTT	CASNFIQGTGELFF	TRBV2	TRBJ2-2	.	TRBD1
TGTGCCAGCAGCCAAGCCTCGTCCGGGACAGGCTATGGCTACACCTTC	CASSQASSGTGYGYTF	TRBV14	TRBJ1-2	.	TRBD1
TGTGCCAGCAGCCCGCTCCATCGCGGGAGGATGGAAAATGAGCAGTTCTTC	CASSPLHRGRMENEQFF	TRBV4-2	TRBJ2-1	.	TRBD2
TGTGCCTGGTCGAGGGGTCTCCACTATAATTCACCCCTCCACTTT	CAWSRGLHYNSPLHF	TRBV30	TRBJ1-6	.	.
TGTGCCAGCAGCCCGTATAGGGGCAGGGCGGGCGAGCAGTACTTC	CASSPYRGRAGEQYF	TRBV11-3	TRBJ2-7	.	.
TGTGCCAGCAGTTGGGATTTCGGACAGGGAGGCAATCAGCCCCAGCATTTT	CASSWDFGQGGNQPQHF	TRBV27	TRBJ1-5	.	TRBD1
TGCAGCGGGAGGGGCTCCTCAGATACGCAGTATTTT	CSGRGSSDTQYF	TRBV29-1	TRBJ2-3	.	.
TGTGCCAGCAGCTTAAAGGGAGCAGCTAACTATGGCTACACCTTC	CASSLKGAANYGYTF	TRBV7-9	TRBJ1-2	.	.
TGTGCCAGCAGCTTCGGACTGGAGGACTCTGGAAACACCATATATTTT	CASSFGLEDSGNTIYF	TRBV7-9	TRBJ1-3	.	.
TGTGCCAGCCAAGGGCGGGGACAGGGGTTATATCAGCCCCAGCATTTT	CASQGRGQGLYQPQHF	TRBV19	TRBJ1-5	.	TRBD1
TGTGCCAGCAGCTCGCCAGCGGCGTACGAGCAGTACTTC	CASSSPAAYEQYF	TRBV5-5	TRBJ2-7	.	.
TGTGCCAGCAGCACACTTTGGCAGGGATTAAACACCGGGGAGCTGTTTTTT	CASSTLWQGLNTGELFF	TRBV11-2	TRBJ2-2	.	.
TGCAGCGTCGGTGGGACAGGGGGAAACACTGAAGCTTTCTTT	CSVGGTGGNTEAFF	TRBV29-1	TRBJ1-1	.	TRBD1
TGTGCCAGCAAAAGGGAGACCCAGTACTTC	CASKRETQYF	TRBV27	TRBJ2-5	.	.
TGCGCCAGCAGCAAACAGGATCAAGAGACCCAGTACTTC	CASSKQDQETQYF	TRBV4-1	TRBJ2-5	few	.
TGTGCCAGCAGTAGGAGAACAGCCACACTCGAGCAGTACTTC	CASSRRTATLEQYF	TRBV6-5	TRBJ2-7	.	.
TGTGCCAGCAGCCAAGTTGACCCCTACGAGCAGTACTTC	CASSQVDPYEQYF	TRBV14	TRBJ2-7	.	.
TGTGCCAGCAGTCGCACTAGCGGGAAATACAATGAGCAGTTCTTC	CASSRTSGKYNEQFF	TRBV28	TRBJ2-1	.	TRBD2
TGCGCCAGCAGCCAAGAGTCCTTAGCGGAACTCTACAATGAGCAGTTCTTC	CASSQESLAELYNEQFF	TRBV4-1	TRBJ2-1	once	.
TGCGCCAGCAGCTTGGATTCCCGTGGGAGGGATTCCTCCTACGAGCAGTACTTC	CASSLDSRGRDSSYEQYF	TRBV5-1	TRBJ2-7	.	TRBD2
TGTGCCAGCAGTGGGCAGGGGGCAACTAATGAAAAACTGTTTTTT	CASSGQGATNEKLFF	TRBV28	TRBJ1-4	.	TRBD1
TGTGCCAGCAGTTTACTGGGACTAGCGGCTCAGGGGCCAGATACGCAGTATTTT	CASSLLGLAAQGPDTQYF	TRBV27	TRBJ2-3	once	TRBD2
TGTGCCAGCTCACCAGATCCTAGCGGGTCCTACGAGCAGTACTTC	CASSPDPSGSYEQYF	TRBV18	TRBJ2-7	.	TRBD2
TGTGCCAGCAGCTTAGTTCGGTGGGGAACTAATGAAAAACTGTTTTTT	CASSLVRWGTNEKLFF	TRBV7-8	TRBJ1-4	.	.
TGCGCCAGCAGCCAAGAACCAGGGAGGGGGAAACTGTTTTTT	CASSQEPGRGKLFF	TRBV4-1	TRBJ1-4	.	.
TGTGCCAGCTCCCTAACGCAGGAGGAGCAGTACTTC	CASSLTQEEQYF	TRBV18	TRBJ2-7	few	.